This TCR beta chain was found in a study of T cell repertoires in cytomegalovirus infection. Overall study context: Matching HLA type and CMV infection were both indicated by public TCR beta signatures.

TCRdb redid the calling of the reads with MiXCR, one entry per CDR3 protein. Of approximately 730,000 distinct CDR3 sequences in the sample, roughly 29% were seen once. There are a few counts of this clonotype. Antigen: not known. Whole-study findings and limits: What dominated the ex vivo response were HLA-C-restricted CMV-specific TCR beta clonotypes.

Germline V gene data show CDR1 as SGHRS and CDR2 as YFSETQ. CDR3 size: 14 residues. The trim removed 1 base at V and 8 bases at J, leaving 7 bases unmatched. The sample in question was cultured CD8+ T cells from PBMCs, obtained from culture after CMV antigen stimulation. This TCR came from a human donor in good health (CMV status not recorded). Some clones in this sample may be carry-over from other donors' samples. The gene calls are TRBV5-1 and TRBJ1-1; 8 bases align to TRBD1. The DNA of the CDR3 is TGCGCCAGCAGCTTGATGTTAGGACAGGGAGAAGCTTTCTTT. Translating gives CASSLMLGQGEAFF.